The entry below describes one TCR beta chain. This CDR3 has 15 residues. The germline V gene has CDR1 SNHLY and CDR2 FYNNEI. V shed 6 bases, J shed 5 bases, and the junction held 10 bases outside the gene matches. TCRdb keeps only in-frame clones here, not all; method: immunoSEQ multiplex PCR. There are roughly 50,000 clones in the sample; roughly three quarters occur only once, and under 4% lies in the top ten. The entry originates in a study of OX40 agonist ivuxolimab in advanced cancers. Source: CD4+ or CD8+ T cells sorted from blood, taken in a trial of the OX40 agonist ivuxolimab. The TCR comes from an adult with an advanced solid tumor such as melanoma, head and neck, liver or kidney cancer. The chain uses TRBV2 and TRBJ1-1, with 9 bases lining up with TRBD1. The CDR3 DNA sequence: TGTGCCAGCAGCTCGGGACAGGGTACGAGGACTGAAGCTTTCTTT. This encodes CASSSGQGTRTEAFF.